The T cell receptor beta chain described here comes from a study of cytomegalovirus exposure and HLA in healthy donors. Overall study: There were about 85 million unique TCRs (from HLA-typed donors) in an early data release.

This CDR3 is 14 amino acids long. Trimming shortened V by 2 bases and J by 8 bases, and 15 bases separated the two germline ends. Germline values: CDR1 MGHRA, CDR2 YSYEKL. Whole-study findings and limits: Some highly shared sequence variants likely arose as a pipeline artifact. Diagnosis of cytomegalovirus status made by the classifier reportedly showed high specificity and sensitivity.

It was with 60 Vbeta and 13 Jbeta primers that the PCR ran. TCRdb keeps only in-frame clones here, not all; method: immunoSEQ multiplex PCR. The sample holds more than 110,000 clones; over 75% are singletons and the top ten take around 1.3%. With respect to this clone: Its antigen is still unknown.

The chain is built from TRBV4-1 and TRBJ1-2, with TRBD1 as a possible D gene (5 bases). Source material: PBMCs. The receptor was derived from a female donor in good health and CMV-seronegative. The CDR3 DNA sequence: TGCGCCAGCAGCCAACCGTCGGGGGGTCGGGGCTACACCTTC. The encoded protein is CASSQPSGGRGYTF.